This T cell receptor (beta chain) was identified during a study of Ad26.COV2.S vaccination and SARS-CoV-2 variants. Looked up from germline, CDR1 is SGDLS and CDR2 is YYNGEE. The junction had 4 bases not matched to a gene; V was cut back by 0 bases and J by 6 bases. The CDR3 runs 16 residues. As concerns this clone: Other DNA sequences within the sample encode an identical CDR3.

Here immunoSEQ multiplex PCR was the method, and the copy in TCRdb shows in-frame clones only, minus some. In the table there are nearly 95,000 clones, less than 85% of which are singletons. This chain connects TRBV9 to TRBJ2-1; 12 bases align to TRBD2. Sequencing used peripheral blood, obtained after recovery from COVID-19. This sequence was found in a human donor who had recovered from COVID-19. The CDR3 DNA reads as TGTGCCAGCAGCGTAGTCCTAGCGGGAGGGCCCAATGAGCAGTTCTTC. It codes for CASSVVLAGGPNEQFF.